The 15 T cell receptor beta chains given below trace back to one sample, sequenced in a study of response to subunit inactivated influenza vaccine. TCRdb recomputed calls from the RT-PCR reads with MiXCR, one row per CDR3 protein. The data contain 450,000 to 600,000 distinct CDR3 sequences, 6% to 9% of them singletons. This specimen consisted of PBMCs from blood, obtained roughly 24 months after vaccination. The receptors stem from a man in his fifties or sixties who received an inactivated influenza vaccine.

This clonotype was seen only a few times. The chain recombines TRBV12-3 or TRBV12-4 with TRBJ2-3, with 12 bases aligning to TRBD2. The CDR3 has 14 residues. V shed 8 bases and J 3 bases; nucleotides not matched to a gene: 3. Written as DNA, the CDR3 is TGTGCCAGCGAGACTAGCGGGAGTACAGATACGCAGTATTTT. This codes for CASETSGSTDTQYF.

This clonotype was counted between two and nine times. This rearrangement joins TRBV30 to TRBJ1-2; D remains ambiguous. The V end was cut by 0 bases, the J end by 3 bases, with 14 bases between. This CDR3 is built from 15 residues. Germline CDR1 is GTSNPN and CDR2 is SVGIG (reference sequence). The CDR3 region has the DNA TGTGCCTGGAGTGTAGGAACGAGACTCTACTATGGCTACACCTTC. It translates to CAWSVGTRLYYGYTF.

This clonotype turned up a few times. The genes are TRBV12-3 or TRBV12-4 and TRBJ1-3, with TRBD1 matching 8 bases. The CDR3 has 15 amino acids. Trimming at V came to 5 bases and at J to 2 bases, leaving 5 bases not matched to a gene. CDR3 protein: CASSNRDRPGNTIYF. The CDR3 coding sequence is TGTGCCAGCAGTAACCGGGACAGGCCTGGAAACACCATATATTTT.

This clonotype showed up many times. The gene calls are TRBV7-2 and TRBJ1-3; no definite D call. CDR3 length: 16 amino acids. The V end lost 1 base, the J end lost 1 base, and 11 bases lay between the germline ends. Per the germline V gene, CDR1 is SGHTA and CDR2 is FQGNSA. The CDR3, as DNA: TGTGCCAGCAGCTTAGGACTGACTGATTCTGGAAACACCATATATTTT. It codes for CASSLGLTDSGNTIYF.

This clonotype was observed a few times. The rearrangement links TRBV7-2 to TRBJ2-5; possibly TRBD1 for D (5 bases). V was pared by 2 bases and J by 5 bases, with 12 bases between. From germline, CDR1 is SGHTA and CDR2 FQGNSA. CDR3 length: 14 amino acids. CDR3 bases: TGTGCCAGCAGCTTATGGGCAGGGTCGGAGACCCAGTACTTC. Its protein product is CASSLWAGSETQYF. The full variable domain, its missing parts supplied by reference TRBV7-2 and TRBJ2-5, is GAGVSQSPSNKVTEKGKDVELRCDPISGHTALYWYRQSLGQGLEFLIYFQGNSAPDKSGLPSDRFSAERTGGSVSTLTIQRTQQEDSAVYLCASSLWAGSETQYFGPGTRLLVL.

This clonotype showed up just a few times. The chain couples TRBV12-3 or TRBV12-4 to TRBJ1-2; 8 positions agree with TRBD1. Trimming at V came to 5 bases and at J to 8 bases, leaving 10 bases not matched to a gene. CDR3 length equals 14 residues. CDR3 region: CASSAQTGARGYTF. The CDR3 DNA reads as TGTGCCAGCAGTGCCCAGACAGGGGCTCGGGGCTACACCTTC.

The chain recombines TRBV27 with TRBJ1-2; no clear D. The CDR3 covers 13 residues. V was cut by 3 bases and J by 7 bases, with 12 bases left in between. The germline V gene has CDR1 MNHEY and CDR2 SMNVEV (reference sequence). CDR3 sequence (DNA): TGTGCCAGCAGTTTCGGAGCATACCGTGGCTACACCTTC. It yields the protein CASSFGAYRGYTF.

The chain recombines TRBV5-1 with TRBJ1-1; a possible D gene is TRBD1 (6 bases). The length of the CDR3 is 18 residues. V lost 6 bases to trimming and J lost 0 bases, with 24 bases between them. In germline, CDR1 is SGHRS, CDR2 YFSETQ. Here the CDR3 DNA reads TGCGCCAGCACTCGGGACAACATATGGGGGAACCTGAACACTGAAGCTTTCTTT. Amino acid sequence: CASTRDNIWGNLNTEAFF. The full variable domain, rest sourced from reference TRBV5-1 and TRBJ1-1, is KAGVTQTPRYLIKTRGQQVTLSCSPISGHRSVSWYQQTPGQGLQFLFEYFSETQRNKGNFPGRFSGRQFSNSRSEMNVSTLELGDSALYLCASTRDNIWGNLNTEAFFGQGTRLTVV.

The CDR3 bases are TGTGCCAGCAGCGAGCGGAGATACAATGAGCAGTTCTTC. Protein product: CASSERRYNEQFF. The genes are TRBV6-2 or TRBV6-3 and TRBJ2-1, with TRBD2 as a possible D gene (5 bases). Germline V gene lookup returns CDR1 MNHEY and CDR2 SVGEGT. V was cut by 6 bases and J by 4 bases, with 10 bases left in between. The CDR3 has 13 amino acids.

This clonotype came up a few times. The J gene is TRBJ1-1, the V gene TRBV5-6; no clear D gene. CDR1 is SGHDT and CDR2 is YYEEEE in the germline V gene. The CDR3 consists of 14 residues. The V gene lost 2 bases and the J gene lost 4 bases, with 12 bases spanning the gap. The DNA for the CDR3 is TGTGCCAGCAGCTTTTCGGATGGGAGCACTGAAGCTTTCTTT. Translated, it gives CASSFSDGSTEAFF.

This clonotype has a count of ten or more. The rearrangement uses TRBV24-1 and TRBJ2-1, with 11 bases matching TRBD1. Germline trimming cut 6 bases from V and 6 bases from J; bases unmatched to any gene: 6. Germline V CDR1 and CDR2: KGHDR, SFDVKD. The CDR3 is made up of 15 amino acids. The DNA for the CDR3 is TGTGCCACCAGTTTGGGCGGACAGGGGGCCAATGAGCAGTTCTTC. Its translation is CATSLGGQGANEQFF.

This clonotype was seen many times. CDR3 sequence: CASSQKTSSYNEQFF. CDR3 in DNA: TGTGCCAGCAGCCAAAAAACTAGCTCCTACAATGAGCAGTTCTTC. The chain carries TRBV27 and TRBJ2-1; maybe TRBD2 (5 bases). CDR3 length: 15 residues. Trimming shortened V by 6 bases and J by 0 bases, and 12 bases separated the two germline ends. Germline-derived CDR1 and CDR2 are MNHEY and SMNVEV (reference sequence).

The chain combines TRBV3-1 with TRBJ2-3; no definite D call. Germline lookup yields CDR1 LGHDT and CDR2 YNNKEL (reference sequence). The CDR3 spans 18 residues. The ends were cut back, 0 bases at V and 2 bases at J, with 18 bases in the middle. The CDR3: CASSQEAMAAELTDTQYF. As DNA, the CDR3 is TGTGCCAGCAGCCAAGAAGCCATGGCGGCAGAACTCACAGATACGCAGTATTTT.

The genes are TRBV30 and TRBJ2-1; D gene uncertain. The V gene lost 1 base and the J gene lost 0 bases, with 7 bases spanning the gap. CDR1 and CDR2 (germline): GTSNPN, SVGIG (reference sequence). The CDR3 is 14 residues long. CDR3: CAWSAGNSYNEQFF. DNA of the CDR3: TGTGCCTGGAGTGCCGGAAACTCCTACAATGAGCAGTTCTTC.

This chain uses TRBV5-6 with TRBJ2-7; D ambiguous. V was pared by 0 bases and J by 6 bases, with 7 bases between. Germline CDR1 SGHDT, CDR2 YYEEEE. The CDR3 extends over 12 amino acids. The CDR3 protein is CASSLAVSEQYF. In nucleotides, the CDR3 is TGTGCCAGCAGCTTGGCGGTCTCCGAGCAGTACTTC.